These 10 T cell receptor beta chains originate from one sample sequenced in a study of blood T cell repertoires in COVID-19. The method was immunoSEQ multiplex PCR; TCRdb's version includes in-frame clones alone and lacks a portion of them. This sample has 100,000 or so clones, with 70% to 90% found just once. Sequencing was performed on peripheral blood. These receptors originate from a woman in her sixties or seventies with active or convalescent COVID-19.

The chain is built from TRBV6-5 and TRBJ2-1; 7 bases fit TRBD1. Germline CDR1 is MNHEY and CDR2 is SVGAGI. This CDR3 comprises 15 residues. V shed 5 bases and J 5 bases; nucleotides not matched to a gene: 9. Here the CDR3 reads CASSRQGIMDNEQFF. As DNA, the CDR3 is TGTGCCAGCAGTCGACAGGGCATAATGGACAATGAGCAGTTCTTC.

The J gene is TRBJ2-1, the V gene TRBV24-1, with TRBD2 matching over 13 bases. V was pared by 1 base and J by 6 bases, with 2 bases of the junction left unmatched. Per germline, CDR1 KGHDR and CDR2 SFDVKD. This CDR3 has 16 residues. The CDR3 region has the DNA TGTGCCACCAGTGATTTAGGACTAGCGGGGGTCAATGAGCAGTTCTTC. The encoded protein is CATSDLGLAGVNEQFF.

J is TRBJ2-1 and V is TRBV5-4; 9 bases map to TRBD2. The germline V gene has CDR1 SGHNT and CDR2 YYREEE (reference sequence). The V gene end was trimmed by 4 bases and the J gene end by 0 bases; junction bases not matched to a gene: 5. The CDR3 length is 16 residues. CDR3 sequence: CASSISGGNSYNEQFF. The DNA of the CDR3 is TGTGCCAGCAGCATTAGCGGGGGAAACTCCTACAATGAGCAGTTCTTC.

This clone has only one observation. The V gene is TRBV5-6, the J gene TRBJ1-1; 12 nucleotides align to TRBD1. The V gene end was trimmed by 4 bases and the J gene end by 7 bases; junction bases not matched to a gene: 8. The V gene's germline CDR1 is SGHDT and CDR2 YYEEEE. The CDR3 is 15 amino acids. CDR3 DNA sequence: TGTGCCAGCAGCGATCAGGGACAGGGGGCTATTGAAGCTTTCTTT. It yields the protein CASSDQGQGAIEAFF.

The J gene is TRBJ1-1, the V gene TRBV18, with no clear D. Germline V lookup: CDR1 KGHSH, CDR2 LQKENI. CDR3 size: 15 residues. V lost 4 bases and J lost 2, with 14 bases in between. The CDR3 here is CASSLGGGPNTEAFF. The CDR3 DNA is TGTGCCAGCTCACTCGGAGGAGGGCCAAACACTGAAGCTTTCTTT.

The genes are TRBV6-5 and TRBJ1-6; a possible D gene is TRBD1 (5 bases). Germline V gives CDR1 MNHEY, CDR2 SVGAGI. V lost 2 bases, J lost 6 bases, and 14 bases lay in between. The CDR3 runs to 16 residues. The CDR3 reads CASSYTGDVGNSPLHF. CDR3 bases: TGTGCCAGCAGTTACACGGGGGATGTGGGTAATTCACCCCTCCACTTT.

The chain carries TRBV9 and TRBJ1-1; no clear D. The V and J ends lost 0 bases and 2 bases respectively, with 8 bases between them. Germline-derived CDR1 and CDR2 are SGDLS and YYNGEE. This CDR3 is 14 amino acids long. This chain's CDR3 is CASSVVGRNTEAFF. The CDR3 nucleotides are TGTGCCAGCAGCGTAGTTGGGAGAAACACTGAAGCTTTCTTT.

The chain uses TRBV5-1 and TRBJ2-2, with D perhaps matching TRBD1 (5 bases). Looked up from germline, CDR1 is SGHRS and CDR2 is YFSETQ. The CDR3 has 14 amino acids. V gave up 8 bases and J gave up 0 bases, with 11 bases separating them. The CDR3 DNA is TGCGCCAGTAAGGGGCCCGCGAACACCGGGGAGCTGTTTTTT. Its protein product is CASKGPANTGELFF.

The chain combines TRBV27 with TRBJ1-2, with TRBD1 identical over 7 bases. Germline lookup yields CDR1 MNHEY and CDR2 SMNVEV (reference sequence). This CDR3 contains 15 residues. The V gene end was trimmed by 5 bases and the J gene end by 0 bases; junction bases not matched to a gene: 6. Here the CDR3 reads CASSPRTGPNYGYTF. The CDR3, as DNA: TGTGCCAGCAGTCCGCGGACAGGTCCTAACTATGGCTACACCTTC.

The sample holds one count of this clone. The chain is built from TRBV24-1 and TRBJ2-2; D remains ambiguous. CDR1 is KGHDR, CDR2 SFDVKD, per germline. The V gene lost 8 bases and the J gene lost 4 bases, with 10 bases spanning the gap. The CDR3 covers 13 residues. The CDR3 spells CATKLGSTGELFF. The CDR3 bases are TGTGCCACCAAACTGGGCTCCACCGGGGAGCTGTTTTTT.